These 32 T cell receptor beta chains originate from one sample sequenced in a study of T cell repertoires in cytomegalovirus infection. MiXCR was run by TCRdb on the reads, yielding one entry per CDR3 protein. The table includes about 150,000 distinct CDR3 sequences, roughly a quarter detected once. The sequencing input was PBMCs. The origin of the receptors is a human donor in good health (CMV status not recorded). Some clones in this sample may be carry-over from other donors' samples.

The V call is TRBV7-2, the J call TRBJ1-1; D might be TRBD1 (6 bases). V was shortened by 0 bases and J by 11 bases, with 22 bases between the two germline ends. The CDR3 loop spans 16 amino acids. Per germline, CDR1 SGHTA and CDR2 FQGNSA. The CDR3: CASSLALGPGAQGAFF. The CDR3 DNA sequence: TGTGCCAGCAGCTTAGCGTTGGGACCAGGGGCGCAAGGGGCTTTCTTT.

The chain links TRBV7-3 to TRBJ2-1; no reliable D call. There are 17 residues in the CDR3. Trimming took 1 base from V and 7 from J, leaving 20 bases between them. Germline assignment: CDR1 SGHTA and CDR2 FQGTGA. CDR3: CASSLKWARHYWNEQFF. The CDR3 nucleotides are TGTGCCAGCAGCTTAAAGTGGGCTAGACACTATTGGAATGAGCAGTTCTTC.

At least ten counts were recorded for this clonotype. In nucleotides, the CDR3 is TGTGCCAGCAGCTTAGCGATTAGCCGCGAGCAGTACTTC. The encoded protein is CASSLAISREQYF. This chain links TRBV7-2 with TRBJ2-7, with D unclear. Trimming removed 0 bases at V and 6 bases at J, with 9 bases between. The germline gives CDR1 SGHTA, CDR2 FQGNSA. This CDR3 is built from 13 residues.

This chain uses TRBV12-3 or TRBV12-4 with TRBJ2-3; 8 bases match TRBD2. The CDR3 length is 12 residues. The V and J ends lost 5 bases and 10 bases, in that order; junction bases with no gene match: 5. For the CDR3, the DNA is TGTGCCAGCAGTCGAAGCGGGGGTGCGCAGTATTTT. The encoded protein is CASSRSGGAQYF.

This clonotype has a count of ten or more. The V gene is TRBV6-1, the J gene TRBJ2-5, with 13 bases matching TRBD2. CDR1 and CDR2 from the germline V gene are MNHNS and SASEGT. CDR3 length equals 17 residues. Unmatched junction bases numbered 9, after V lost 7 bases and J lost 1 base. The CDR3 DNA sequence: TGTGCCAGCACGGAAACTAGCGGGAGGGCCTTCCAAGAGACCCAGTACTTC. Amino acids: CASTETSGRAFQETQYF.

The sample holds a few counts of this clonotype. The J gene is TRBJ2-2, the V gene TRBV27; TRBD1 matches at 10 bases. The CDR3 extends over 18 amino acids. Germline CDR1 MNHEY, CDR2 SMNVEV (reference sequence). The V gene end was trimmed by 1 base and the J gene end by 0 bases; junction bases not matched to a gene: 5. In DNA, the CDR3 is TGTGCCAGCAGTTTATACTCCGGGACAGGGGCGAACACCGGGGAGCTGTTTTTT. Translation: CASSLYSGTGANTGELFF.

This clonotype has more than one count but fewer than ten. The rearrangement joins TRBV10-3 to TRBJ2-3; 9 bases are a match to TRBD1. CDR1 is ENHRY, CDR2 SYGVKD, per germline. The V and J ends lost 3 bases and 6 bases, in that order; junction bases with no gene match: 7. The CDR3 is made up of 15 amino acids. The CDR3 DNA reads as TGTGCCATCAGTGACCCGGGACAGGGAAGGGATACGCAGTATTTT. This encodes CAISDPGQGRDTQYF.

This clonotype came up many times. The J gene is TRBJ1-5, the V gene TRBV7-9, with a possible D match to TRBD1 (6 bases). V lost 8 bases to trimming and J lost 2 bases, with 7 bases between them. This CDR3 has 12 amino acids. Germline loops: CDR1 SEHNR, CDR2 FQNEAQ (reference sequence). CDR3 bases: TGTGCCAGCTCAGGGGGCAATCAGCCCCAGCATTTT. This encodes CASSGGNQPQHF.

The genes are TRBV24-1 and TRBJ1-1; 10 nucleotides line up with TRBD1. The CDR3 extends over 15 amino acids. Germline CDR1 KGHDR, CDR2 SFDVKD. V was clipped by 3 bases and J by 4 bases; unmatched bases: 4. The CDR3 loop is CATSDDRTGGTEAFF. CDR3 in DNA: TGTGCCACCAGTGATGATAGGACAGGGGGCACTGAAGCTTTCTTT.

This sequence joins TRBV13 and TRBJ1-2; a weak D match, TRBD1 (6 bases). The CDR3 extends over 14 amino acids. Germline assignment: CDR1 PRHDT and CDR2 FYEKMQ (reference sequence). V lost 2 bases and J lost 5, with 12 bases in between. CDR3 residues: CASSLLDRKYGYTF. In DNA form, the CDR3 reads TGTGCCAGCAGCTTATTGGACAGAAAATATGGCTACACCTTC.

This clonotype has more than one count but fewer than ten. The rearrangement links TRBV20-1 to TRBJ1-5; D remains ambiguous. Germline loops: CDR1 DFQATT, CDR2 SNEGSKA (reference sequence). The CDR3 runs 16 residues. Deletions cut 1 base from V and 3 bases from J, with 16 bases between. The CDR3 DNA reads TGCAGTGCTAGAGGCCGGGAAGGATGGGTCAATCAGCCCCAGCATTTT. It translates to CSARGREGWVNQPQHF.

The chain uses TRBV7-9 and TRBJ1-1, with D possibly matching TRBD1 (5 bases). CDR3 length: 13 amino acids. Germline CDR1 and CDR2: SEHNR and FQNEAQ (reference sequence). V was shortened by 9 bases and J by 4 bases, with 15 bases between the two germline ends. The CDR3 loop is CASKPGAGTEAFF. The CDR3 DNA is TGTGCCAGTAAACCCGGGGCTGGCACTGAAGCTTTCTTT. The variable domain in full, completed from reference TRBV7-9 and TRBJ1-1, reads DTGVSQNPRHKITKRGQNVTFRCDPISEHNRLYWYRQTLGQGPEFLTYFQNEAQLEKSRLLSDRFSAERPKGSFSTLEIQRTEQGDSAMYLCASKPGAGTEAFFGQGTRLTVV.

The chain is built from TRBV23-1 and TRBJ2-5; maybe TRBD2 (7 bases). TRBV23-1 is labeled an ORF, and its function is uncertain. The V end lost 0 bases, the J end lost 5 bases, and 10 bases lay between the germline ends. This CDR3 comprises 14 residues. CDR3 residues: CASSQSGGRETQYF. The DNA of the CDR3 is TGCGCCAGCAGTCAATCCGGGGGGCGGGAGACCCAGTACTTC.

The rearrangement links TRBV6-2 or TRBV6-3 to TRBJ2-2; D remains unclear. The CDR3 has 12 amino acids. Germline loops: CDR1 MNHEY, CDR2 SVGEGT. V lost 5 bases and J lost 5, with 6 bases in between. CDR3 in amino acids: CASSRDTGELFF. The CDR3 DNA reads as TGTGCCAGCAGTAGGGATACCGGGGAGCTGTTTTTT.

This clonotype has a single count. The V and J genes are TRBV7-2 and TRBJ2-5, with TRBD1 identical over 10 bases. Germline V gene lookup returns CDR1 SGHTA and CDR2 FQGNSA. The ends lost 2 bases at V and 2 bases at J; junction bases unmatched: 8. The CDR3 runs 17 residues. The CDR3 coding sequence is TGTGCCAGCAGCTTAATTGGGGGGACAGGGGAGCAAGAGACCCAGTACTTC. This sequence encodes CASSLIGGTGEQETQYF.

This clonotype has a handful of counts. CDR3 DNA: TGTGCCTGGAGTCAGGGGAACCATCAGCCCCAGCATTTT. Encoded protein: CAWSQGNHQPQHF. The genes are TRBV30 and TRBJ1-5; TRBD1 might be the D (6 bases). V was shortened by 2 bases and J by 5 bases, with 10 bases between the two germline ends. Germline V gene data show CDR1 as GTSNPN and CDR2 as SVGIG (reference sequence). CDR3 size: 13 residues.

The rearrangement uses TRBV4-3 and TRBJ2-1; TRBD2 matches 11 bases. With 4 bases clipped from V and 9 bases from J, the junction kept 5 bases outside the gene matches. This CDR3 has 14 amino acids. The germline V gene has CDR1 LGHNA and CDR2 YSLEER. CDR3 loop: CASSLTSGSSEQFF. The CDR3 nucleotides are TGCGCCAGCAGCCTTACTAGCGGGAGCAGTGAGCAGTTCTTC.

This clonotype turned up a few times. The gene calls are TRBV28 and TRBJ2-3, with 8 bases fitting TRBD2. CDR1 MDHEN and CDR2 SYDVKM come from the germline V gene. There are 14 residues in the CDR3. V was pared by 7 bases and J by 3 bases, with 6 bases of the junction left unmatched. CDR3 DNA: TGTGCCAGCATGAGAAGCGGGGGAACAGATACGCAGTATTTT. This sequence encodes CASMRSGGTDTQYF. Drawing the rest from reference TRBV28 and TRBJ2-3, the complete variable domain is DVKVTQSSRYLVKRTGEKVFLECVQDMDHENMFWYRQDPGLGLRLIYFSYDVKMKEKGDIPEGYSVSREKKERFSLILESASTNQTSMYLCASMRSGGTDTQYFGPGTRLTVL.

This clonotype has a count of ten or more. This chain connects TRBV28 to TRBJ2-3; 13 bases line up with TRBD2. Germline assignment: CDR1 MDHEN and CDR2 SYDVKM. This CDR3 comprises 16 residues. J lost 6 bases, V lost 6 bases, and 9 bases had no gene match. In nucleotides, the CDR3 is TGTGCCAGCAGGCTCCTCGGACTAGCGGGGGAGGATACGCAGTATTTT. Amino acid sequence: CASRLLGLAGEDTQYF. The whole variable domain, filled in from reference TRBV28 and TRBJ2-3, reads DVKVTQSSRYLVKRTGEKVFLECVQDMDHENMFWYRQDPGLGLRLIYFSYDVKMKEKGDIPEGYSVSREKKERFSLILESASTNQTSMYLCASRLLGLAGEDTQYFGPGTRLTVL.

In its sample, this clonotype was seen many times. The rearrangement joins TRBV5-1 to TRBJ1-1; D unclear. The CDR3 spans 14 residues. CDR1 is SGHRS and CDR2 is YFSETQ in the germline V gene. Trimming took 0 bases from V and 6 from J, leaving 12 bases between them. CDR3 amino acids: CASSLAPLAAEAFF. CDR3 nucleotide sequence: TGCGCCAGCAGCTTGGCTCCTCTGGCGGCTGAAGCTTTCTTT.

In its sample, this clonotype was seen a few times. A read error is possible here, since a much larger clone lies one base away. The chain employs TRBV7-2 and TRBJ1-1; no firm D call. CDR3 length equals 14 residues. In germline, CDR1 is SGHTA, CDR2 FQGNSA. CDR3: CASSFSRANTDAFF. For the CDR3, the DNA is TGTGCCAGCAGCTTTTCGCGGGCGAACACTGATGCTTTCTTT.

This clonotype occurred many times. The rearrangement links TRBV12-3 or TRBV12-4 to TRBJ2-1; D remains ambiguous. This CDR3 contains 11 residues. V lost 2 bases, J lost 12 bases, and 8 bases lay in between. This chain's CDR3 is CASSLLAGQFF. Written as DNA, the CDR3 is TGTGCCAGCAGTTTATTGGCAGGGCAGTTCTTC.

This chain connects TRBV29-1 to TRBJ1-1, with D tentatively TRBD1 (5 bases). This CDR3 is built from 12 residues. Trimming removed 7 bases from V and 1 base from J, with 10 bases in between. Per germline, CDR1 SQVTM and CDR2 ANQGSEA. CDR3 in amino acids: CSGGLQNTEAFF. In DNA, the CDR3 is TGCAGCGGGGGACTGCAGAACACTGAAGCTTTCTTT.

The chain has TRBV25-1 and TRBJ2-3; D might be TRBD2 (6 bases). Germline CDR1 is MGHDK and CDR2 is SYGVNS. V shed 4 bases and J shed 9 bases, with 17 bases lying between them. This CDR3 is built from 14 residues. CDR3: CASSVGGPSRTQYF. The CDR3 coding sequence is TGTGCCAGCAGTGTGGGAGGCCCTTCCCGAACGCAGTATTTT.

This clonotype has at least ten counts. J is TRBJ1-1 and V is TRBV7-2, with D uncertain. Germline V gene data show CDR1 as SGHTA and CDR2 as FQGNSA. Trimming pared 4 bases from V and 0 bases from J, leaving 6 bases between. The CDR3 runs to 13 residues. CDR3 coding DNA: TGTGCCAGCAGCTCCCACATGAACACTGAAGCTTTCTTT. This translates into CASSSHMNTEAFF.

This clonotype was recorded many times. The V and J genes are TRBV7-3 and TRBJ1-1, with a weak D call TRBD1 (5 bases). From germline, CDR1 is SGHTA and CDR2 FQGTGA. This CDR3 spans 13 amino acids. Trimming shortened V by 4 bases and J by 4 bases, and 10 bases separated the two germline ends. CDR3 amino acids: CASSSTVVTEAFF. Here the CDR3 DNA reads TGTGCCAGCAGCTCGACAGTAGTCACTGAAGCTTTCTTT.

The genes are TRBV29-1 and TRBJ2-3; D perhaps matches TRBD1 (6 bases). Trimming took off 5 bases at V and 2 bases at J, with 11 bases between the two ends. Germline V gene data show CDR1 as SQVTM and CDR2 as ANQGSEA. There are 13 residues in the CDR3. The CDR3 bases are TGCAGCGTTACAGGGAGAACCACAGATACGCAGTATTTT. Protein product: CSVTGRTTDTQYF.

On this clonotype itself: The junction and the germline gene differ at one end; a read error may be behind it. The chain links TRBV11-2 to TRBJ2-1, with a possible D match to TRBD2 (5 bases). This CDR3 spans 13 amino acids. CDR1 and CDR2 from the germline V gene are SGHAT and FQNNGV. The CDR3 bases are TGTGCCAGCAGGTCTAGCTCCTACAATGAGCAGTTTTTC. Protein: CASRSSSYNEQFF.

This clonotype occurred a few times. This chain uses TRBV12-3 or TRBV12-4 with TRBJ1-5, with D uncertain. Trimming left V 10 bases short and J 9 bases short, with 19 bases between. The CDR3 spans 13 residues. In nucleotides, the CDR3 is TGTGCCACAAAGCCCGGGTCTCAGGCGCCCCAGCATTTT. Translated, it gives CATKPGSQAPQHF.

The rearrangement uses TRBV4-1 and TRBJ1-2, with D possibly TRBD1 on 6 matching bases. The CDR3 runs to 17 residues. Trimming stripped 0 bases from V and 4 bases from J, with 18 bases between. CDR1 is MGHRA, CDR2 YSYEKL, per germline. In DNA, the CDR3 is TGCGCCAGCAGCCAAGATGATAGGACAGCCGACCCCTATGGCTACACCTTC. Its translation is CASSQDDRTADPYGYTF.

In its sample, this clonotype was seen a few times. The chain employs TRBV6-1 and TRBJ2-7, with TRBD2 matching over 9 bases. Germline V gives CDR1 MNHNS, CDR2 SASEGT. V lost 7 bases, J lost 4 bases, and 11 bases stayed unmatched. The CDR3 runs 15 residues. The CDR3 sequence is CASILRRGRGYEQYF. DNA for the CDR3: TGTGCCAGCATCTTACGGCGCGGGAGGGGTTACGAGCAGTACTTC.

Many counts were recorded for this clonotype. The V gene is TRBV11-2, the J gene TRBJ2-5; D gene ambiguous. Trimming shortened V by 4 bases and J by 1 base, and 22 bases separated the two germline ends. CDR1 and CDR2 (germline): SGHAT, FQNNGV. The CDR3 covers 18 residues. The DNA for the CDR3 is TGTGCCAGCAGCTCCCTTAGCCTTAAATCGCTACGCCAAGAGACCCAGTACTTC. Amino acid sequence: CASSSLSLKSLRQETQYF.